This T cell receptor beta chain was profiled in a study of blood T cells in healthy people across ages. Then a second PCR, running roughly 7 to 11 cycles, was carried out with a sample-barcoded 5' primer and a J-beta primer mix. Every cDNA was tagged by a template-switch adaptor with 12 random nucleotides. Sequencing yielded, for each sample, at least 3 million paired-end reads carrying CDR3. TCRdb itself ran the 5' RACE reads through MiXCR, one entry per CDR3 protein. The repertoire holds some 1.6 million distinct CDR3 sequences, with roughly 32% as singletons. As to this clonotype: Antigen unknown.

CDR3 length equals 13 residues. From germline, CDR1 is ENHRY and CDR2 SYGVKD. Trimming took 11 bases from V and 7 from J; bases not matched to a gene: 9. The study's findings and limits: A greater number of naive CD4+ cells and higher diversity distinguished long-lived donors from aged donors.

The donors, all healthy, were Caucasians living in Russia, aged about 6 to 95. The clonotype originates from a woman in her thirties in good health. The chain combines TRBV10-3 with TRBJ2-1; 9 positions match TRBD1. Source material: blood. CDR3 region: CAVSGTGLNEQFF. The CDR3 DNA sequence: TGTGCCGTTTCGGGGACAGGGTTGAATGAGCAGTTCTTC.